The clone carrying this TCR beta chain was seen a handful of times. Its target is not known. The sample comes from a study of cytomegalovirus exposure and HLA in healthy donors. CDR1 and CDR2 from the germline V gene are LNHDA and SQIVND (reference sequence). The CDR3 runs to 15 residues. The V gene end was trimmed by 1 base and the J gene end by 7 bases; junction bases not matched to a gene: 3. General study results and limits: A later analysis showed TCR association rates differing by HLA locus, peaking at DRB1 and lowest at HLA-C. Being productive about 87% or about 30% of the time was typical of most TCR beta V segments in an earlier analysis.

With 60 Vbeta and 13 Jbeta primers, the PCR was carried out. TCRdb's copy holds only in-frame clones and misses some; the assay was immunoSEQ multiplex PCR. The sample has some 110,000 clones, about 9.4% seen once. The specimen sequenced was PBMCs. The chain recombines TRBV19 with TRBJ1-3, with 11 positions matching TRBD1. This sequence was found in a man in his forties in good health and CMV-seropositive. CDR3 residues: CASSIAGQGANTIYF. CDR3 nucleotide sequence: TGTGCCAGTAGTATAGCCGGACAGGGGGCCAACACCATATATTTT. Full variable domain (remainder filled in from reference TRBV19 and TRBJ1-3): DGGITQSPKYLFRKEGQNVTLSCEQNLNHDAMYWYRQDPGQGLRLIYYSQIVNDFQKGDIAEGYSVSREKKESFPLTVTSAQKNPTAFYLCASSIAGQGANTIYFGEGSWLTVV.